A selection of T cell receptor beta chains follows, all from one sample in a study of T cell changes during pregnancy in multiple sclerosis. Libraries were prepared by immunoSEQ multiplex PCR; TCRdb keeps only in-frame clonotypes and omits some of them. The profile shows more than 25,000 clones, over 80% of them singletons. Sequencing was performed on CD8+ T cells from peripheral blood mononuclear cells, taken in the first trimester of pregnancy. These receptors were obtained from a female donor with multiple sclerosis, enrolled in a pregnancy study. The CDR3 runs from the conserved cysteine through the conserved F or W. D genes are given only for firm matches. Only some rows state a clone size, as once, few, many or a class for expanded clones.

TRBJ1-6,NA,TRBV7-9,NA,TGTGCCAGCACCCCGGGTAGGGGCCTCTATAATTCACCCCTCCACTTT,CASTPGRGLYNSPLHF
TRBJ1-6,NA,TRBV4-1,NA,TGCGCCAGCAGCCAAGATTATATGGGTAGAGCGTCGCCGGATTCACCCCTCCACTTT,CASSQDYMGRASPDSPLHF
TRBJ2-7,NA,TRBV28,NA,TGTGCCAGCAGTTTTTCTATAACCTACGAGCAGTACTTC,CASSFSITYEQYF
TRBJ2-1,NA,TRBV7-9,NA,TGTGCCAGCAGACCCGGACAGAACAATGAGCAGTTCTTC,CASRPGQNNEQFF
TRBJ2-7,NA,TRBV4-1,NA,TGCGCCAGCAGCCCAGATTCAACGGGATTCTCCTACGAGCAGTACTTC,CASSPDSTGFSYEQYF
TRBJ2-2,NA,TRBV9,NA,TGTGCCAGCAGCGGGGCCCCGTTAGGGGGGGGAAAAACCGGGGAGCTGTTTTTT,CASSGAPLGGGKTGELFF
TRBJ1-2,NA,TRBV7-9,TRBD1,TGTGCCAGCAGCTTACCACAGGGGGCTTCGTCATATGGCTACACCTTC,CASSLPQGASSYGYTF
TRBJ1-3,once,TRBV16,NA,TGTGCCAGCAGCCTGGAGGGCACGACTGGAAACACCATATATTTT,CASSLEGTTGNTIYF
TRBJ2-3,NA,TRBV6-5,TRBD1,TGTGCCAGCAGTAGGACAGGGGGCACAGATACGCAGTATTTT,CASSRTGGTDTQYF
TRBJ2-7,NA,TRBV28,NA,TGTGCCAGCAGCTGGACCAATGCGGGCGTTAGAGTCTTGCAGTACTTC,CASSWTNAGVRVLQYF
TRBJ1-2,once,TRBV6-1,NA,TGTGCCAGCAGTGACAGCGAAAACTATGGCTACACCTTC,CASSDSENYGYTF
TRBJ2-5,NA,TRBV6-5,TRBD2,TGTGCCAGCAGCCGGGACTACCTTCTTGTGGAGACCCAGTACTTC,CASSRDYLLVETQYF
TRBJ1-2,NA,TRBV4-3,TRBD1,TGCGCCAGCAGCGCAGGGGGCGCGGACTATGGCTACACCTTC,CASSAGGADYGYTF
TRBJ2-1,NA,TRBV7-3,NA,TGTGCCAGCAGCTTAGACACCTACGGTGAGCAGTTCTTC,CASSLDTYGEQFF
TRBJ1-5,NA,TRBV15,NA,TGTGCCACCAGCAGAGGGCCAATCGGCAATCAGCCCCAGCATTTT,CATSRGPIGNQPQHF
TRBJ1-1,NA,TRBV15,TRBD1,TGTGCCACCAGCAGAACAGGGGAAAACACTGAAGCTTTCTTT,CATSRTGENTEAFF
TRBJ1-2,once,TRBV7-9,NA,TGTGCCAGCAGCTTAGAGGGGTGGCGGATCGAGGGCTACACCTTC,CASSLEGWRIEGYTF
TRBJ1-4,NA,TRBV6-1,TRBD1,TGTGCCAGCAGTGTGAGAACAGGGGGAGGAGAAAAACTGTTTTTT,CASSVRTGGGEKLFF
TRBJ2-3,NA,TRBV15,NA,TGTGCCACCAGTTCAAGCCGACAGGCCGCAGATACGCAGTATTTT,CATSSSRQAADTQYF
TRBJ2-7,once,TRBV9,TRBD2,TGTGCCAGCAGCGTCGCGGGGGAATCCTACGAGCAGTACTTC,CASSVAGESYEQYF
TRBJ2-1,NA,TRBV7-8,TRBD2,TGTGCCAGCAGTTTAACTGCTAGCGGGAGGGGCACTGAGCAGTTCTTC,CASSLTASGRGTEQFF
TRBJ1-6,few,TRBV2,NA,TGTGCCAGCGTTGAGGTGACAGGCGGTGTTTCACCCCTCCACTTT,CASVEVTGGVSPLHF
TRBJ2-2,NA,TRBV2,NA,TGTGCCAGCAGTGTGTCCCTACCCCTTTTCGCGAACACCGGGGAGCTGTTTTTT,CASSVSLPLFANTGELFF
TRBJ1-5,NA,TRBV7-2,NA,TGTGCCAGCAGCTTAGAGGCGGGAGAGGGTAGAAGCAATCAGCCCCAGCATTTT,CASSLEAGEGRSNQPQHF
TRBJ2-7,NA,TRBV5-1,TRBD2,TGCGCCAGCAGCTACGGAGCGGGAGGGGTTTACGAGCAGTACTTC,CASSYGAGGVYEQYF
TRBJ1-6,once,TRBV30,TRBD1,TGTGCCTGGAGTGTACCTTTGAATATTTGGGGACAGGGCTCCTATAATTCACCCCTCCACTTT,CAWSVPLNIWGQGSYNSPLHF
TRBJ1-4,NA,TRBV9,NA,TGTGCCAGCAGCTCCAGCTGGGGGGGTAATGAAAAACTGTTTTTT,CASSSSWGGNEKLFF
TRBJ1-1,NA,TRBV7-9,NA,TGTGCCAGCAGCTTAGGAGGCAACCCTGAAGCTTTCTTT,CASSLGGNPEAFF
TRBJ2-1,NA,TRBV1,NA,TGCACCAGCAGCCAAGATGGGACTAGTGGGAGCAATGAGCAGTTCTTC,CTSSQDGTSGSNEQFF
TRBJ2-2,NA,TRBV11-3,NA,TGTGCCAGCAGCTTCGAAAATGAAGACGGACAAAGCTACACCGGGGAGCTGTTTTTT,CASSFENEDGQSYTGELFF
TRBJ2-3,medium-sized,TRBV6-4,TRBD2,TGTGCCAGCAGTGTCGCGGGGGGCACAGATACGCAGTATTTT,CASSVAGGTDTQYF
TRBJ2-2,NA,TRBV5-1,NA,TGCGCCAGCAGCTTGACTACAGGATACACCGGGGAGCTGTTTTTT,CASSLTTGYTGELFF
TRBJ1-2,NA,TRBV27,TRBD1,TGTGCCAGCAGTTCGGGGACAGGGGCATATGGCTATGGCTACACCTTC,CASSSGTGAYGYGYTF
TRBJ2-1,NA,TRBV4-3,NA,TGCGCCAGCAGCCAAGCCAACTACAATGAGCAGTTCTTC,CASSQANYNEQFF
TRBJ2-7,NA,TRBV19,NA,TGTGCCAGTACCCCTCAGGGGCCCGCCTACGAGCAGTACTTC,CASTPQGPAYEQYF
TRBJ2-7,NA,TRBV27,NA,TGTGCCAGCAGTTTTGACAGCTCCTACGAGCAGTACTTC,CASSFDSSYEQYF
TRBJ2-1,NA,TRBV9,TRBD2,TGTGCCAGCAGCGTTTTCGGGACTAGCGGAAACAATGAGCAGTTCTTC,CASSVFGTSGNNEQFF
TRBJ1-1,NA,TRBV30,NA,TGTGCCTGGAGTGTAGGGGGTGGCACTGAAGCTTTCTTT,CAWSVGGGTEAFF
TRBJ2-3,few,TRBV6-4,TRBD2,TGTGCCAGCAGTCCTAGCGGGGGGGCGAATCCGCAGTATTTT,CASSPSGGANPQYF
TRBJ1-1,NA,TRBV7-9,TRBD1,TGTGCCAGCAGCTCCCGGGACAGACCCTACACTGAAGCTTTCTTT,CASSSRDRPYTEAFF
TRBJ2-7,NA,TRBV5-1,TRBD2,TGCGCCAGCACTCTAGCGGGAGGAGTATGGGAGCAGTACTTC,CASTLAGGVWEQYF
TRBJ2-1,NA,TRBV7-9,NA,TGTGCCGGTGACAGACCGTCCTACAATGAGCAGTTCTTC,CAGDRPSYNEQFF